A selection of T cell receptor beta chains follows, all from one sample in a study of T cell changes during pregnancy in multiple sclerosis. Clones were sequenced by immunoSEQ multiplex PCR, and TCRdb holds only the in-frame ones, with some missing. The sample records about 81,000 clones, around 93% being singletons. Sequences were derived from peripheral blood, sampled in the third trimester of pregnancy. These receptors were collected from a female donor in good health, enrolled as a control in a pregnancy study. Both conserved end residues are part of each CDR3. Fields, in order: clone size, J gene, V gene, D gene, CDR3 protein. The D gene is left open where the match is weak. Expanded clones get a size class; other rows say once, few or many, or leave the size out.

NA	TRBJ2-3	TRBV27	NA	CASISYGQGLGDTQYF
NA	TRBJ2-7	TRBV25-1	TRBD2	CASSDTSWGGRSYEQYF
NA	TRBJ2-5	TRBV27	TRBD1	CASSPLTGSETQYF
NA	TRBJ2-4	TRBV5-1	NA	CASSLGDSIQYF
NA	TRBJ1-5	TRBV7-9	TRBD1	CASSQGDQPQHF
NA	TRBJ2-3	TRBV7-2	TRBD2	CASSSLAGAPDTQYF
NA	TRBJ2-7	TRBV2	NA	CASRSGDAYEQYF
NA	TRBJ2-7	TRBV4-1	TRBD2	CASSRLTSGTYEQYF
NA	TRBJ2-7	TRBV5-1	NA	CASSFDAVADEQYF
NA	TRBJ2-7	TRBV2	TRBD1	CASRPGTGGNEQYF
NA	TRBJ1-4	TRBV6-5	NA	CASSYSMREGEKLFF
NA	TRBJ1-1	TRBV19	NA	CASSRGAGLNTEAFF
NA	TRBJ1-1	TRBV9	NA	CASSRSFSDTEAFF
NA	TRBJ2-5	TRBV28	NA	CASSLSQGTLGTQYF
once	TRBJ1-3	TRBV5-1	NA	CASSSDSSGNTIYF
NA	TRBJ1-2	TRBV5-1	NA	CASSLGIGENYGYTF
NA	TRBJ2-7	TRBV14	TRBD1	CASSQTPGQGTYEQYF
NA	TRBJ1-2	TRBV5-1	TRBD1	CASSSGDRINYGYTF
once	TRBJ1-1	TRBV6-5	NA	CASRPGPGGTEAFF
NA	TRBJ2-7	TRBV28	TRBD1	CASKRTGNSYEQYF
NA	TRBJ2-1	TRBV11-2	TRBD2	CASSLVLAVDNEQFF
NA	TRBJ2-3	TRBV4-1	TRBD1	CASSQGQTGSTDTQYF
NA	TRBJ2-1	TRBV10-3	TRBD1	CAISSRDRGRDEQFF
NA	TRBJ1-1	TRBV6-6	TRBD1	CASSPWVTGGGTEAFF
NA	TRBJ2-7	TRBV28	NA	CASAAGGSSYEQYF
NA	TRBJ2-3	TRBV27	TRBD2	CASSSDRTSWGTDTQYF
NA	TRBJ2-7	TRBV4-1	TRBD2	CASSQDGSGGIAGDSYEQYF
once	TRBJ1-2	TRBV5-4	TRBD1	CASSRGTGGLYGYTF
NA	TRBJ2-7	TRBV30	TRBD2	CAWGLAGGGSYEQYF
NA	TRBJ2-5	TRBV12-5	TRBD2	CASGFGRAGSETQYF
once	TRBJ1-4	TRBV6-4	NA	CASSDSAGQGEKLFF
NA	TRBJ2-1	TRBV2	TRBD2	CASRPGLAAYNEQFF